This is a list of T cell receptor beta chains from one sample in a study of technical replicates of blood from several donors. Data came from immunoSEQ multiplex PCR; TCRdb stores just in-frame clones and leaves some out. The table lists tens of thousands of clones, 94% of them singletons, with about 0.23% in the top ten. Sequencing was done on a sample of T cells isolated from PBMCs. The receptors originated from a human donor in good health. Each CDR3 is given with its conserved first and last residue. D genes are given only for firm matches. Size is omitted from some rows. Given values are once, few, many or a class for expanded clones.

j_call: TRBJ2-1; clone_size: once; cdr3_length: 17; d_call: NA; v_call: TRBV7-6; cdr3_aa: CASSLNRFSSSYNEQFF; cdr3_nt: TGTGCCAGCAGCTTAAACCGGTTCTCTAGCTCCTACAATGAGCAGTTCTTC
j_call: TRBJ2-7; clone_size: NA; cdr3_length: 12; d_call: NA; v_call: TRBV29-1; cdr3_aa: CSVVLRGNEQYF; cdr3_nt: TGCAGCGTTGTCCTCCGGGGGAACGAGCAGTACTTC
j_call: TRBJ2-7; clone_size: NA; cdr3_length: 14; d_call: TRBD2; v_call: TRBV10-2; cdr3_aa: CASRALTSLGEQYF; cdr3_nt: TGCGCCAGCAGGGCATTGACTAGCTTGGGCGAGCAGTACTTC
j_call: TRBJ2-2; clone_size: NA; cdr3_length: 18; d_call: TRBD1; v_call: TRBV4-1; cdr3_aa: CASSQGTGGSGDTGELFF; cdr3_nt: TGCGCCAGCAGCCAAGGGACAGGGGGCTCGGGGGACACCGGGGAGCTGTTTTTT
j_call: TRBJ2-7; clone_size: NA; cdr3_length: 14; d_call: NA; v_call: TRBV6-1; cdr3_aa: CASSGLAPIYEQYF; cdr3_nt: TGTGCCAGCAGTGGTCTAGCACCGATCTACGAGCAGTACTTC
j_call: TRBJ2-3; clone_size: NA; cdr3_length: 16; d_call: TRBD2; v_call: TRBV19; cdr3_aa: CASSKTRLADNSVQYF; cdr3_nt: TGTGCCAGTAGTAAAACCCGGCTAGCGGATAACTCAGTCCAGTATTTT
j_call: TRBJ1-2; clone_size: NA; cdr3_length: 12; d_call: NA; v_call: TRBV11-3; cdr3_aa: CASSLTGYGYTF; cdr3_nt: TGTGCCAGCAGCTTGACGGGCTATGGCTACACCTTC
j_call: TRBJ2-1; clone_size: NA; cdr3_length: 18; d_call: NA; v_call: TRBV5-1; cdr3_aa: CASSRDSGWLARDNEQFF; cdr3_nt: TGCGCCAGCAGCCGCGACTCTGGCTGGCTAGCGAGGGACAATGAGCAGTTCTTC
j_call: TRBJ2-7; clone_size: NA; cdr3_length: 12; d_call: TRBD2; v_call: TRBV19; cdr3_aa: CASTSGPGEQYF; cdr3_nt: TGTGCCAGCACTAGCGGACCGGGTGAGCAGTACTTC
j_call: TRBJ1-1; clone_size: NA; cdr3_length: 19; d_call: NA; v_call: TRBV12-5; cdr3_aa: CASGLALGQKGQENTEAFF; cdr3_nt: TGTGCTAGTGGTTTGGCTCTAGGACAAAAGGGGCAAGAGAACACTGAAGCTTTCTTT
j_call: TRBJ2-2; clone_size: NA; cdr3_length: 12; d_call: NA; v_call: TRBV10-1; cdr3_aa: CASSQGTGELFF; cdr3_nt: TGCGCCAGCAGTCAGGGGACCGGGGAGCTGTTTTTT
j_call: TRBJ1-5; clone_size: NA; cdr3_length: 18; d_call: TRBD1; v_call: TRBV19; cdr3_aa: CASTLRDSYPYSNQPQHF; cdr3_nt: TGTGCCAGTACCCTCCGGGACAGCTACCCCTATAGCAATCAGCCCCAGCATTTT
j_call: TRBJ2-7; clone_size: NA; cdr3_length: 15; d_call: TRBD1; v_call: TRBV7-8; cdr3_aa: CASSLAGQDTYEQYF; cdr3_nt: TGTGCCAGCAGCTTGGCAGGACAGGATACCTACGAGCAGTACTTC
j_call: TRBJ2-5; clone_size: NA; cdr3_length: 15; d_call: TRBD2; v_call: TRBV9; cdr3_aa: CASSAIAGGAETQYF; cdr3_nt: TGTGCCAGCAGCGCTATAGCGGGGGGCGCAGAGACCCAGTACTTC
j_call: TRBJ2-1; clone_size: once; cdr3_length: 17; d_call: TRBD2; v_call: TRBV4-2; cdr3_aa: CASSQGESGRGYNEQFF; cdr3_nt: TGTGCCAGCAGCCAGGGGGAAAGCGGGAGGGGGTACAATGAGCAGTTCTTC
j_call: TRBJ1-3; clone_size: NA; cdr3_length: 14; d_call: NA; v_call: TRBV11-2; cdr3_aa: CASKRGYSGNTIYF; cdr3_nt: TGTGCCAGCAAGAGAGGGTACTCCGGAAACACCATATATTTT
j_call: TRBJ2-3; clone_size: NA; cdr3_length: 16; d_call: TRBD2; v_call: TRBV2; cdr3_aa: CASNRQAGGPVDTQYF; cdr3_nt: TGTGCCAGCAATCGCCAAGCGGGGGGACCCGTCGATACGCAGTATTTT
j_call: TRBJ1-1; clone_size: NA; cdr3_length: 15; d_call: NA; v_call: TRBV7-2; cdr3_aa: CASSPPGEGFGEAFF; cdr3_nt: TGTGCCAGCAGCCCTCCGGGGGAGGGGTTCGGTGAAGCTTTCTTT
j_call: TRBJ1-5; clone_size: NA; cdr3_length: 14; d_call: TRBD1; v_call: TRBV27; cdr3_aa: CASSLRDRSQPQHF; cdr3_nt: TGTGCCAGCAGTTTACGGGACAGGAGTCAGCCCCAGCATTTT
j_call: TRBJ2-5; clone_size: NA; cdr3_length: 16; d_call: TRBD2; v_call: TRBV9; cdr3_aa: CASSVAGLALQETQYF; cdr3_nt: TGTGCCAGCAGCGTAGCGGGACTAGCCCTCCAAGAGACCCAGTACTTC
j_call: TRBJ2-1; clone_size: NA; cdr3_length: 15; d_call: TRBD2; v_call: TRBV2; cdr3_aa: CASSVTAGGIGEQFF; cdr3_nt: TGTGCCAGCAGTGTAACGGCGGGAGGAATTGGCGAGCAGTTCTTC
j_call: TRBJ2-1; clone_size: NA; cdr3_length: 15; d_call: TRBD2; v_call: TRBV6-5; cdr3_aa: CASSYQAGFYNEQFF; cdr3_nt: TGTGCCAGCAGTTATCAAGCGGGATTCTACAATGAGCAGTTCTTC
j_call: TRBJ2-7; clone_size: NA; cdr3_length: 17; d_call: NA; v_call: TRBV28; cdr3_aa: CASSYALAKFSSYEQYF; cdr3_nt: TGTGCCAGCAGTTACGCGTTAGCGAAATTTAGCTCCTACGAGCAGTACTTC
j_call: TRBJ2-1; clone_size: once; cdr3_length: 17; d_call: TRBD2; v_call: TRBV19; cdr3_aa: CASSIPWAGGLYNEQFF; cdr3_nt: TGTGCCAGTAGTATCCCTTGGGCGGGAGGGCTCTACAATGAGCAGTTCTTC
j_call: TRBJ2-2; clone_size: NA; cdr3_length: 16; d_call: NA; v_call: TRBV7-6; cdr3_aa: CASSLASLTNTGELFF; cdr3_nt: TGTGCCAGCAGCTTAGCTTCGCTAACGAACACCGGGGAGCTGTTTTTT
j_call: TRBJ2-7; clone_size: NA; cdr3_length: 17; d_call: TRBD1; v_call: TRBV11-3; cdr3_aa: CASSLAPAGDRVYEQYF; cdr3_nt: TGTGCCAGCAGCTTAGCACCGGCCGGGGACAGGGTTTACGAGCAGTACTTC
j_call: TRBJ2-3; clone_size: NA; cdr3_length: 14; d_call: TRBD1; v_call: TRBV4-1; cdr3_aa: CAGWTGSPTDTQYF; cdr3_nt: TGCGCCGGGTGGACAGGGTCCCCCACAGATACGCAGTATTTT
j_call: TRBJ1-4; clone_size: NA; cdr3_length: 12; d_call: NA; v_call: TRBV27; cdr3_aa: CASSTRGEKLFF; cdr3_nt: TGTGCCAGCAGCACCCGGGGTGAAAAACTGTTTTTT
j_call: TRBJ2-1; clone_size: NA; cdr3_length: 16; d_call: NA; v_call: TRBV6-5; cdr3_aa: CASSSYPLSPGNEQFF; cdr3_nt: TGTGCCAGCAGTTCATATCCCCTATCCCCTGGCAATGAGCAGTTCTTC
j_call: TRBJ2-7; clone_size: once; cdr3_length: 15; d_call: NA; v_call: TRBV23-1; cdr3_aa: CASSQMLATWGEQYF; cdr3_nt: TGCGCCAGCAGTCAGATGCTAGCGACCTGGGGTGAGCAGTACTTC
j_call: TRBJ2-3; clone_size: NA; cdr3_length: 15; d_call: NA; v_call: TRBV25-1; cdr3_aa: CASQYQVDGTDTQYF; cdr3_nt: TGTGCCAGCCAGTATCAGGTTGACGGCACAGATACGCAGTATTTT